This T cell receptor (beta chain) came from a study of blood T cells in healthy people across ages (dated by TCRdb to the mid-2010s). Regarding the research as a whole: In model experiments, template switching captured roughly one uniquely barcoded TCR beta cDNA molecule for every two T cells. Using deep sequencing normalized with unique cDNA molecular identifiers, the study measured how TCR beta repertoire diversity changes with age. The donors were split into four age groups: young (average 16 years), middle-aged (about 40), aged (62) and long-lived (about 74). Donors of different ages were randomly distributed across sequencing lanes to avoid experimental bias. Two additional independent replicas of 1 million unique cDNA reads from the same blood draw were analyzed for two donors (one aged 18 to 29 and one aged 80 or older).

To note about this clonotype: Its recognized antigen is unknown. It has no much larger one-base neighbor in the sample; base qualities were not kept.

The approximately 41 donors, aged about 6 to 95 years, were systemically healthy Caucasian individuals from Russia. Each donor gave 9 to 10 milliliters of peripheral blood, collected into EDTA-treated Vacutainer tubes. PBMCs were isolated by Ficoll-Paque density-gradient centrifugation, with at least 7 million obtained per sample. Total RNA was extracted from PBMCs with Trizol reagent, with at least 6 micrograms obtained per sample. For every donor, flow cytometry on a PBMC aliquot measured the percentage of naive CD45RAhigh/CD27high T cells. The CDR3 sequence holds 15 residues, the cysteine and phenylalanine included. Only CDR3 DNA remains: 45 bases, in frame from the first base. As encoded in the germline V gene (reference sequence), CDR1 is DFQATT while CDR2 is SNEGSKA. Trimming takes 2 bases from V and 0 bases from J, and the germline ends sit 13 bases apart. Library preparation employed 5' RACE. TCRdb names Illumina HiSeq 2500 as the instrument used. A second PCR of roughly 7 to 11 cycles was performed with a sample-barcoded 5' primer and a J-beta primer mix. A template-switch 5' adaptor carrying 12 random nucleotides introduced a unique molecular identifier onto each TCR beta cDNA molecule. At least 2.5 million CDR3-containing paired-end reads were obtained from each sample. All of the RNA was converted into first-strand cDNA using the Mint cDNA synthesis kit, with a TRBC-specific oligonucleotide serving as the primer. After uracil-DNA glycosylase treatment, a first 18-cycle PCR used universal primers M1SS and BC2_uni_R on all cDNA. The source study handled its data this way. Each sample was normalized by randomly selecting 1 million high-quality reads, each carrying a distinct molecular identifier. Instead of being binned into consensus sequences, reads with shared molecular identifiers were discarded. MiTCR, run with a Q25 quality threshold and the strictest error-elimination algorithm, handled CDR3 identification, clonotype clustering and error correction. Lower-bound total TCR beta diversity was estimated with a nonparametric unseen species model using Euler transformation. TCRdb ran its own pipeline on the public reads, namely fastp trimming at Q25 and MiXCR clone calling, and kept in-frame beta chains. Rows with a matching CDR3 protein are joined into one entry that keeps the most common DNA and genes. These V and J calls originate from TCRdb's pipeline instead of the authors' own analysis. The sample table contains fewer than 1,000,000 distinct CDR3 sequences; only one count was recorded for under 45% of them. The ten largest clones take up around 21% of the sample.

Broader findings and caveats from the paper: Conclusive comparison of naive and antigen-experienced compartments was prevented by the profiling of bulk unsorted PBMCs. The CMV infection status of donors was not known, potentially confounding age-related changes in expanded clonotypes. As age increased, observed TCR beta diversity per million T cells dropped in a roughly linear way, and a significant reduction was already evident by age 40. Total diversity estimates from one million sequenced T cells were considered lower bounds and underestimates. The percentage of naive T cells measured by flow cytometry correlated strongly with observed TCR beta diversity. Compared with the aged group, more naive CD4+ T cells, fewer expanded clones and increased TCR diversity were shown by the long-lived group, suggesting age selection.

The V and J genes are TRBV20-1 and TRBJ1-1; D gene: possibly TRBD1, on 6 matching bases. The receptor's source is a man in his 60s in good health. Sequencing was carried out using blood. At the DNA level, the sequence is TGCAGTGCTAGACCACAGGGATGGATGAACACTGAAGCTTTCTTT. This encodes CSARPQGWMNTEAFF.